The T cell receptor (beta chain) described here comes from a study of blood T cell repertoires in COVID-19. Study-wide background: Samples taken during acute and convalescent COVID-19 were collected in the United States, Italy and Spain. The cDNA or gDNA used as material had been derived from T cells, B-cell-depleted T cells, or PBMCs.

Authors' methods: By means of reference gene primer amplification, nucleated cell counts were estimated. Data came from immunoSEQ multiplex PCR; TCRdb stores just in-frame clones and leaves some out. V, J and clone size reflect that table, while D and trimming were determined from the DNA. This table holds tens of thousands of clones, roughly 82% found once. In this sample, this clone turned up once. The CDR3 has 14 residues. CDR1 SEHNR and CDR2 FQNEAQ come from the germline V gene (reference sequence). V was clipped by 2 bases and J by 1 base, with 8 bases between them. The V call is TRBV7-9, the J call TRBJ1-2, with a weak D call TRBD1 (5 bases). This TCR was sampled from a woman of 80 years or more with active or convalescent COVID-19. Sequenced input: peripheral blood. The CDR3 nucleotides are TGTGCCAGCAGCTTATTAGGGGTTAACTATGGCTACACCTTC. It codes for CASSLLGVNYGYTF.